The clone carrying this T cell receptor (beta chain) has more than one count but fewer than ten. Its antigen is unknown. This record comes from a study of post-analysis software for immune sequencing data. Points from the study as a whole: TRBV5-6, TRBV5-1 and TRBV20-1 belonged to a set of roughly five TRBV segments that were more frequent in patients than controls. Samples from a shared batch, those prepared together, strongly co-clustered by F measure. Comparison with controls showed significantly lower normalized Chao1 diversity in multiple sclerosis patients.

Libraries were made from TCR beta cDNA, and they carried unique molecular identifiers. Input populations of roughly 0.95 to 10 million T cells gave rise to about 480,000 cDNA molecules. TCRdb re-derived calls from the PCR reads in MiXCR, one entry per CDR3 protein. The table includes 550,000 to 700,000 distinct CDR3 sequences, about 44% detected once. Per germline, CDR1 SGHKS and CDR2 YYEKEE (reference sequence). There are 15 residues in the CDR3. V was shortened by 4 bases and J by 0 bases, with 8 bases between the two germline ends. The sequence derives from a girl aged 10 to 17 with multiple sclerosis. The sequenced material came from blood. The V call is TRBV5-5, the J call TRBJ2-6; D is perhaps TRBD1 (5 bases). The CDR3 region is CASSPTVSGANVLTF. As DNA, the CDR3 is TGTGCCAGCAGCCCGACAGTCTCTGGGGCCAACGTCCTGACTTTC.